The 3 T cell receptor beta chains listed next were all sequenced from one sample in a study of blood T cell repertoires in COVID-19. The method was immunoSEQ multiplex PCR; TCRdb's version includes in-frame clones alone and lacks a portion of them. The data show 250,000 or so clones, about nine tenths seen once. The sample consisted of peripheral blood. The receptors originated from a man in his forties or fifties with active or convalescent COVID-19.

The chain uses TRBV5-1 and TRBJ2-3; 8 bases are a match to TRBD1. Germline V gene lookup returns CDR1 SGHRS and CDR2 YFSETQ. The trim removed 6 bases at V and 0 bases at J, leaving 6 bases unmatched. The CDR3 is 15 amino acids. The CDR3 reads CASNRDRLSTDTQYF. CDR3 DNA: TGCGCCAGCAACAGGGACAGGCTTAGCACAGATACGCAGTATTTT.

The genes are TRBV2 and TRBJ1-6, with TRBD1 identical over 7 bases. CDR3 length: 15 residues. V dropped 7 bases and J dropped 10; count of bases not matched to a gene: 13. Germline values: CDR1 SNHLY, CDR2 FYNNEI. The CDR3 bases are TGTGCCAGCACCATAACAGGGGTTGGAGGGTCACCCCTCCACTTT. This sequence encodes CASTITGVGGSPLHF.

Worth noting for this clone: Within the sample, other DNA sequences also encode this same CDR3. The rearrangement uses TRBV28 and TRBJ2-2, with 9 bases that match TRBD1. The germline CDR1 and CDR2 sequences are MDHEN and SYDVKM. This CDR3 is built from 14 residues. The V segment lost 4 bases and the J segment 4 bases; nucleotides outside the gene matches: 1. This CDR3 reads CASSSGQGTGELFF. In DNA, the CDR3 is TGTGCCAGCAGTTCGGGACAGGGCACCGGGGAGCTGTTTTTT.